The rows below give T cell receptor beta chains drawn from one sample of a study of cytomegalovirus exposure and HLA in healthy donors. Profiled with immunoSEQ multiplex PCR; TCRdb holds only in-frame clones, not every one. The sample consists of about 200,000 clones, 83% of them appearing once. Sample: PBMCs. Receptors were obtained from a girl aged 10 to 17 in good health and CMV-seronegative. CDR3s include the opening cysteine and the closing phenylalanine or tryptophan. Each record gives: clone size, J gene, D gene, V gene, CDR3 protein, CDR3 DNA. D genes are given only for firm matches. Expanded clones are given a class, and other clones once, few, many or no size at all.

abundance: once; j_gene: TRBJ2-7; d_gene: -; v_gene: TRBV2; CDR3aa: CASRRTPPYEQYF; CDR3nt: TGTGCCAGCAGGCGGACACCCCCCTACGAGCAGTACTTC
abundance: -; j_gene: TRBJ1-6; d_gene: -; v_gene: TRBV19; CDR3aa: CASSFGGEWKGLGSPLHF; CDR3nt: TGTGCCAGTAGTTTTGGTGGTGAATGGAAAGGTCTGGGCTCACCCCTCCACTTT
abundance: -; j_gene: TRBJ1-2; d_gene: TRBD1; v_gene: TRBV7-6; CDR3aa: CASSLRSGQGSGGYTF; CDR3nt: TGTGCCAGCAGCTTAAGGTCCGGACAGGGGTCGGGGGGCTACACCTTC
abundance: -; j_gene: TRBJ2-7; d_gene: -; v_gene: TRBV15; CDR3aa: CATSRERTGNTYEQYF; CDR3nt: TGTGCCACCAGCAGAGAAAGAACGGGTAATACCTACGAGCAGTACTTC
abundance: -; j_gene: TRBJ2-7; d_gene: -; v_gene: TRBV21-1; CDR3aa: CASSPDRLVSYEQYF; CDR3nt: TGTGCCAGCAGCCCTGACAGACTAGTCTCCTACGAGCAGTACTTC
abundance: -; j_gene: TRBJ1-2; d_gene: -; v_gene: TRBV7-9; CDR3aa: CSSSPGYYGYTF; CDR3nt: TGTTCCAGCAGCCCGGGGTATTATGGCTACACCTTC
abundance: few; j_gene: TRBJ1-5; d_gene: -; v_gene: TRBV4-3; CDR3aa: CASSSHAGVQPQHF; CDR3nt: TGCGCCAGCAGCTCTCACGCGGGGGTTCAGCCCCAGCATTTT
abundance: -; j_gene: TRBJ2-7; d_gene: -; v_gene: TRBV7-2; CDR3aa: CASRELPSSPYEQYF; CDR3nt: TGTGCCAGCAGAGAACTCCCTAGCAGCCCCTACGAGCAGTACTTC
abundance: -; j_gene: TRBJ2-5; d_gene: TRBD2; v_gene: TRBV28; CDR3aa: CASSPGLAGKEWGTQYF; CDR3nt: TGTGCCAGCAGTCCCGGACTAGCGGGAAAGGAGTGGGGGACCCAGTACTTC
abundance: -; j_gene: TRBJ1-4; d_gene: -; v_gene: TRBV5-1; CDR3aa: CASSSQQATNEKLFF; CDR3nt: TGCGCCAGCAGCTCACAACAGGCCACTAATGAAAAACTGTTTTTT
abundance: -; j_gene: TRBJ1-2; d_gene: -; v_gene: TRBV20-1; CDR3aa: CSARLNGYTF; CDR3nt: TGCAGTGCTAGGTTAAATGGCTACACCTTC
abundance: -; j_gene: TRBJ2-1; d_gene: -; v_gene: TRBV19; CDR3aa: CASSEGPSREQFF; CDR3nt: TGTGCCAGTAGCGAGGGCCCCAGCCGTGAGCAGTTCTTC
abundance: few; j_gene: TRBJ2-7; d_gene: TRBD1; v_gene: TRBV19; CDR3aa: CASTIGQGVSYEQYF; CDR3nt: TGTGCCAGTACCATAGGACAGGGTGTTTCCTACGAGCAGTACTTC
abundance: -; j_gene: TRBJ2-5; d_gene: TRBD2; v_gene: TRBV28; CDR3aa: CASSLYTSGSGETQYF; CDR3nt: TGTGCCAGCAGTTTATACACTAGCGGGAGTGGGGAGACCCAGTACTTC
abundance: few; j_gene: TRBJ1-1; d_gene: -; v_gene: TRBV18; CDR3aa: CASSPEWNTEAFF; CDR3nt: TGTGCCAGCTCACCCGAGTGGAACACTGAAGCTTTCTTT
abundance: -; j_gene: TRBJ2-5; d_gene: TRBD1; v_gene: TRBV6-5; CDR3aa: CASSPSGTGRETQYF; CDR3nt: TGTGCCAGCAGTCCCTCCGGGACAGGCAGAGAGACCCAGTACTTC
abundance: few; j_gene: TRBJ1-4; d_gene: -; v_gene: TRBV6-1; CDR3aa: CASRQGGSTNEKLFF; CDR3nt: TGTGCCAGCAGACAGGGTGGGTCTACTAATGAAAAACTGTTTTTT
abundance: -; j_gene: TRBJ1-6; d_gene: TRBD1; v_gene: TRBV7-6; CDR3aa: CASSPSRGNSPLHF; CDR3nt: TGTGCCAGCAGCCCGAGCAGGGGGAATTCACCCCTCCACTTT
abundance: -; j_gene: TRBJ2-5; d_gene: -; v_gene: TRBV18; CDR3aa: CASSPPSPGETQYF; CDR3nt: TGTGCCAGCTCACCACCGTCGCCCGGAGAGACCCAGTACTTC
abundance: -; j_gene: TRBJ2-7; d_gene: -; v_gene: TRBV7-9; CDR3aa: CASSLMVRNSYEQYF; CDR3nt: TGTGCCAGCAGCTTGATGGTGAGGAACTCCTACGAGCAGTACTTC
abundance: -; j_gene: TRBJ2-3; d_gene: TRBD2; v_gene: TRBV5-6; CDR3aa: CASSPGLAVTDTQYF; CDR3nt: TGTGCCAGCAGCCCGGGACTAGCGGTCACAGATACGCAGTATTTT
abundance: once; j_gene: TRBJ2-7; d_gene: -; v_gene: TRBV7-2; CDR3aa: CASSLDRLAYEQYF; CDR3nt: TGTGCCAGCAGCTTAGACAGACTAGCCTACGAGCAGTACTTC
abundance: -; j_gene: TRBJ1-1; d_gene: TRBD1; v_gene: TRBV5-1; CDR3aa: CASSLETGVMNTEAFF; CDR3nt: TGCGCCAGCAGCTTAGAAACAGGGGTGATGAACACTGAAGCTTTCTTT
abundance: -; j_gene: TRBJ2-1; d_gene: -; v_gene: TRBV2; CDR3aa: CARRGRGVYNEQFF; CDR3nt: TGTGCCAGAAGGGGGCGGGGGGTCTACAATGAGCAGTTCTTC
abundance: -; j_gene: TRBJ1-2; d_gene: -; v_gene: TRBV14; CDR3aa: CASSQTGGGYTF; CDR3nt: TGTGCCAGCAGCCAGACGGGAGGGGGCTACACCTTC
abundance: -; j_gene: TRBJ2-7; d_gene: -; v_gene: TRBV7-2; CDR3aa: CASSLAGGSGYEQYF; CDR3nt: TGTGCCAGCAGCTTAGCTGGTGGTAGCGGCTACGAGCAGTACTTC
abundance: once; j_gene: TRBJ1-4; d_gene: -; v_gene: TRBV7-9; CDR3aa: CASSFRTEKLFF; CDR3nt: TGTGCCAGCAGCTTTAGAACTGAAAAACTGTTTTTT
abundance: -; j_gene: TRBJ2-7; d_gene: TRBD1; v_gene: TRBV6-6; CDR3aa: CASERGPLYEQYF; CDR3nt: TGTGCCAGCGAGAGGGGGCCCCTCTACGAGCAGTACTTC
abundance: -; j_gene: TRBJ2-5; d_gene: -; v_gene: TRBV28; CDR3aa: CASRPDRQETQYF; CDR3nt: TGTGCCAGCAGGCCAGACAGGCAAGAGACCCAGTACTTC
abundance: -; j_gene: TRBJ2-1; d_gene: TRBD2; v_gene: TRBV6-1; CDR3aa: CAIGARGGPRAEQFF; CDR3nt: TGTGCCATCGGGGCGCGGGGGGGGCCCAGGGCTGAGCAGTTCTTC
abundance: few; j_gene: TRBJ1-5; d_gene: -; v_gene: TRBV5-6; CDR3aa: CASSSGVSQPQHF; CDR3nt: TGTGCCAGCAGTTCAGGGGTTAGCCAGCCCCAGCATTTT
abundance: -; j_gene: TRBJ2-1; d_gene: TRBD2; v_gene: TRBV6-6; CDR3aa: CASSYAGEVNEQFF; CDR3nt: TGTGCCAGCAGTTACGCGGGGGAGGTCAATGAGCAGTTCTTC
abundance: -; j_gene: TRBJ2-5; d_gene: TRBD1; v_gene: TRBV7-2; CDR3aa: CASSSGTGKETQYF; CDR3nt: TGTGCCAGCAGCTCAGGGACAGGGAAAGAGACCCAGTACTTC
abundance: -; j_gene: TRBJ2-7; d_gene: -; v_gene: TRBV9; CDR3aa: CASSPRDLSYEQYF; CDR3nt: TGTGCCAGCAGTCCTCGGGACTTATCCTACGAGCAGTACTTC
abundance: -; j_gene: TRBJ1-6; d_gene: -; v_gene: TRBV9; CDR3aa: CASSVATGSPLHF; CDR3nt: TGTGCCAGCAGCGTAGCTACGGGGTCACCCCTCCACTTT
abundance: -; j_gene: TRBJ2-1; d_gene: TRBD2; v_gene: TRBV7-9; CDR3aa: CASSLSGASSYNEQFF; CDR3nt: TGTGCCAGCAGCCTTAGCGGGGCGAGCTCCTACAATGAGCAGTTCTTC
abundance: -; j_gene: TRBJ1-1; d_gene: -; v_gene: TRBV28; CDR3aa: CASTTRGTEAFF; CDR3nt: TGTGCCAGCACCACAAGAGGGACTGAAGCTTTCTTT
abundance: -; j_gene: TRBJ2-7; d_gene: -; v_gene: TRBV5-5; CDR3aa: CASSFYRRGGEQYF; CDR3nt: TGTGCCAGCAGCTTTTATCGACGGGGTGGGGAGCAGTACTTC
abundance: -; j_gene: TRBJ2-7; d_gene: TRBD1; v_gene: TRBV7-2; CDR3aa: CASSLVGLSSTGARYEQYF; CDR3nt: TGTGCCAGCAGCTTAGTAGGTTTGTCTTCGACAGGGGCCCGCTACGAGCAGTACTTC
abundance: -; j_gene: TRBJ1-1; d_gene: TRBD1; v_gene: TRBV5-1; CDR3aa: CASSLGDRGISEAFF; CDR3nt: TGCGCCAGCAGCTTGGGGGACAGGGGCATCTCTGAAGCTTTCTTT
abundance: few; j_gene: TRBJ2-7; d_gene: TRBD1; v_gene: TRBV19; CDR3aa: CAIEGQGFSYEQYF; CDR3nt: TGTGCCATCGAAGGACAGGGCTTTTCCTACGAGCAGTACTTC
abundance: -; j_gene: TRBJ2-7; d_gene: -; v_gene: TRBV7-9; CDR3aa: CASSLDGGAAYEQYF; CDR3nt: TGTGCCAGCAGCTTAGATGGGGGGGCGGCCTACGAGCAGTACTTC
abundance: few; j_gene: TRBJ1-2; d_gene: TRBD1; v_gene: TRBV4-1; CDR3aa: CASSQDDRELYGYTF; CDR3nt: TGCGCCAGCAGCCAAGACGACAGGGAACTCTATGGCTACACCTTC
abundance: -; j_gene: TRBJ1-5; d_gene: TRBD1; v_gene: TRBV2; CDR3aa: CASQGAIRNQPQHF; CDR3nt: TGTGCCAGCCAGGGGGCGATTCGCAATCAGCCCCAGCATTTT
abundance: -; j_gene: TRBJ1-1; d_gene: -; v_gene: TRBV10-3; CDR3aa: CAIRANTEAFF; CDR3nt: TGTGCCATCAGGGCGAACACTGAAGCTTTCTTT
abundance: -; j_gene: TRBJ2-7; d_gene: TRBD2; v_gene: TRBV5-1; CDR3aa: CASSFFGAGGLSEQYF; CDR3nt: TGCGCCAGCAGCTTTTTTGGCGCGGGAGGGCTTTCCGAGCAGTACTTC
abundance: -; j_gene: TRBJ2-7; d_gene: TRBD2; v_gene: TRBV9; CDR3aa: CASSVVTSSEQYF; CDR3nt: TGTGCCAGCAGCGTAGTGACTAGCTCCGAGCAGTACTTC